The entry that follows covers one TCR beta chain sequence. Antigen specificity is unknown. The data originate from a study of shared clonotypes between healthy human individuals. Study in general: CD4 naive cells filled three plates per donor, CD4 memory three, CD8 naive two and CD8 memory one. Whole-study findings and limits: Some naive CD4 clonotypes, roughly 4.8%, turned up in common across several donors. Donors were few, which limited the genetic and exposure-history diversity represented.

CDR3 length: 15 amino acids. Trimming shortened V by 4 bases and J by 4 bases, and 16 bases separated the two germline ends. CDR1 and CDR2 (germline): LNHDA, SQIVND (reference sequence). Produced via immunoSEQ multiplex PCR; TCRdb's table is partial and in-frame only. The table includes about 1.5 million clones, approximately 98% detected once. Sequencing input: naive CD4+ T cells sorted from blood. As to subset: CD45RA+ positively selected. The chain combines TRBV19 with TRBJ2-5; D unclear. This sequence was found in a man aged 25 to 40 in good health. This CDR3 is CASSTRLTPTETQYF. In nucleotides, the CDR3 is TGTGCCAGTAGTACCCGACTGACCCCCACAGAGACCCAGTACTTC.